A selection of T cell receptor beta chains follows, all from one sample in a study of blood T cell repertoires in COVID-19. The table came from immunoSEQ multiplex PCR; TCRdb's copy has only in-frame clones and leaves some out. The sample shows approximately 250,000 clones, roughly 84% of them seen only once. Sequencing was done on a sample of peripheral blood. The source of these receptors is a human donor in a cohort sampled during active COVID-19. The CDR3 runs from the conserved cysteine through the conserved F or W. A D gene is named only where the DNA matches it firmly. Clone size is given for some rows only: seen once, a few or many times, or a class if the clone is expanded.

cdr3_nt cdr3_aa d_call j_call v_call clone_size
TGTGCCACCAGTGATCCCCGGTCAGGGAGCAATCAGCCCCAGCATTTT CATSDPRSGSNQPQHF - TRBJ1-5 TRBV24-1 -
TGTGCCAGCAGCTCCACTAGCGGGGGGGCCGCAGATACGCAGTATTTT CASSSTSGGAADTQYF TRBD2 TRBJ2-3 TRBV7-2 -
TGCGCCAGCAGCTCGGGACAGGGGGCTACTGAAGCTTTCTTT CASSSGQGATEAFF TRBD1 TRBJ1-1 TRBV5-1 -
TGTGCCATCGCGCAGGGACTCTCCTACGAGCAGTACTTC CAIAQGLSYEQYF - TRBJ2-7 TRBV10-3 -
TGTGCCAGCAGCTTCAGCACAGGGGGCGACACCGGGGAGCTGTTTTTT CASSFSTGGDTGELFF TRBD1 TRBJ2-2 TRBV7-9 -
TGTGCCAGCAGTGGTGCGCTCGAGCAGTACTTC CASSGALEQYF - TRBJ2-7 TRBV2 -
TGTGCCAGCAGCACCAGTCGGACAGGATCTACCTACAATGAGCAGTTCTTC CASSTSRTGSTYNEQFF - TRBJ2-1 TRBV21-1 -
TGTGCCAGCTCACCCGAAATCAACAGTAAATTCTCTGGAAACACCATATATTTT CASSPEINSKFSGNTIYF - TRBJ1-3 TRBV18 -
TGCGCCAGCAGCGGCGAGACACTGAACACTGAAGCTTTCTTT CASSGETLNTEAFF - TRBJ1-1 TRBV5-1 -
TGTGCCAGCAGTGGCAGACCCGGGACTTGGGACTATGGCTACACCTTC CASSGRPGTWDYGYTF - TRBJ1-2 TRBV9 -
TGCAGTGCCCCGGGCCCCCAGGGCCAGTACTTC CSAPGPQGQYF - TRBJ2-5 TRBV20-1 -
TGTGCCAGCAGCGTAGGTCTTGGGGCAGAGACCCAGTACTTC CASSVGLGAETQYF - TRBJ2-5 TRBV9 -
TGTGCCAGCAGCCGACACAGTGGGAAGGGGACTAATGAAAAACTGTTTTTT CASSRHSGKGTNEKLFF - TRBJ1-4 TRBV3-1/TRBV3-2 -
TGTGCCACCAGCAGAGTTGTTGGTAGCGGGAATGGCTACGAGCAGTACTTC CATSRVVGSGNGYEQYF TRBD2 TRBJ2-7 TRBV15 -
TGTGCCAGCAGTACAATAGACAGGGCGACTGAAGCTTTCTTT CASSTIDRATEAFF TRBD1 TRBJ1-1 TRBV6-5 many
TGTGCCAGCAGCTTAGGCAGGGGCGGTGGGATCAATGAGCAGTTCTTC CASSLGRGGGINEQFF - TRBJ2-1 TRBV11-2 -
TGTGCCAGCAGTCCTGGCCTAGCGGGACTTCAAGAGACCCAGTACTTC CASSPGLAGLQETQYF TRBD2 TRBJ2-5 TRBV2 -
TGCGCCAGCAGCCGCGGAACCGACTCCTACGAGCAGTACTTC CASSRGTDSYEQYF - TRBJ2-7 TRBV5-1 -
TGTGCCAGCAGCAAGTGGCAGGATGGCTCTGGGGCCAACGTCCTGACTTTC CASSKWQDGSGANVLTF - TRBJ2-6 TRBV21-1 -
TGTGCCACCAGACAATTAGCGGGAACCTACGAGCAGTACTTC CATRQLAGTYEQYF TRBD2 TRBJ2-7 TRBV24-1 -
TGTGCCAGCAGCTTGGCGGTATCTGGTCAGACGAATTCACCCCTCCACTTT CASSLAVSGQTNSPLHF - TRBJ1-6 TRBV7-9 -
TGTGCCAGCAGTTTGGTGACAGGGGCTGGGGCCAACGTCCTGACTTTC CASSLVTGAGANVLTF TRBD1 TRBJ2-6 TRBV28 -
TGTGCCAGCAGCCATTTCGGACAGGGGGCCATGAACACTGAAGCTTTCTTT CASSHFGQGAMNTEAFF TRBD1 TRBJ1-1 TRBV4-2 -
TGTGCCAGCAGCTTCGAAAACACCTACGAGCAGTACTTC CASSFENTYEQYF - TRBJ2-7 TRBV5-5 -
TGCGCCAGCAGCCTCAGTAGCGGAGCCTTCCAAGAGACCCAGTACTTC CASSLSSGAFQETQYF - TRBJ2-5 TRBV5-1 -
TGTGCCAGCAGTGGGGTCGGACTAGTAACAGATACGCAGTATTTT CASSGVGLVTDTQYF TRBD2 TRBJ2-3 TRBV2 once
TGTGCCAGCTCACCACGAGGTAACCAAGAGACCCAGTACTTC CASSPRGNQETQYF - TRBJ2-5 TRBV18 -
TGCGCCAGCAGCCGACAGGGTGGTTACGAGCAGTACTTC CASSRQGGYEQYF TRBD1 TRBJ2-7 TRBV4-3 -
TGTGCCAGCTCACCAAAGGAACAGGGGGGTCATAATGAAAAACTGTTTTTT CASSPKEQGGHNEKLFF TRBD1 TRBJ1-4 TRBV18 -
TGTGCCAGCAGTTACTCTGTTGGGGAGTTGTACTTC CASSYSVGELYF - TRBJ2-7 TRBV6-5 -
TGCGCCAGCAGCTTGGCCTCGCAGGGGATAGCGTACGAGCAGTACTTC CASSLASQGIAYEQYF - TRBJ2-7 TRBV5-1 -
TGCGCCAGCAGCATCGGCGGGAGGGGGAACACCGGGGAGCTGTTTTTT CASSIGGRGNTGELFF TRBD2 TRBJ2-2 TRBV5-1 once
TGTGCCACCGATTTACAGGGCTATGGCTACACCTTC CATDLQGYGYTF - TRBJ1-2 TRBV28 -
TGTGCCAGCAGCCTTAAGCGATCTGGAAACACCATATATTTT CASSLKRSGNTIYF - TRBJ1-3 TRBV11-2 few
TGCGCCAGCCGTCGACAGCCTAGCACAGATACGCAGTATTTT CASRRQPSTDTQYF - TRBJ2-3 TRBV5-1 -
TGTGCCAGCAGCCAAGTAAGTAGCTCCTACAATGAGCAGTTCTTC CASSQVSSSYNEQFF - TRBJ2-1 TRBV3-1/TRBV3-2 -
TGCGCCAGCAGCTCTGGACTAACCGGGGAGCTGTTTTTT CASSSGLTGELFF - TRBJ2-2 TRBV10-2 few
TGTGCCAGCAGTGGAGAACAGGGGAGTGGCTACACCTTC CASSGEQGSGYTF TRBD1 TRBJ1-2 TRBV2 -
TGTGCCAGCAGTTTGGACAGGGGGCTGCGAGGCTACACCTTC CASSLDRGLRGYTF TRBD1 TRBJ1-2 TRBV28 once
TGCGCCACGCCAGGCTGGGACAGGACAAATGAGCAGTTCTTC CATPGWDRTNEQFF TRBD1 TRBJ2-1 TRBV5-1 -
TGCGCCAGCAGCCGAAGCGGGGGGACCTACGAGCAGTACTTC CASSRSGGTYEQYF TRBD2 TRBJ2-7 TRBV5-1 once
TGCGCCAGCAGCTTGATTGTTCCTAGCGGGAGAGTCGACGAGCAGTACTTC CASSLIVPSGRVDEQYF TRBD2 TRBJ2-7 TRBV5-1 -
TGCAGTGCTAGTAGGCCTAGCGGTGAGCAGTTCTTC CSASRPSGEQFF TRBD2 TRBJ2-1 TRBV20-1 -
TGTGCCAGCAGCGTAGGGGGGGTTCAGCCCCAGCATTTT CASSVGGVQPQHF - TRBJ1-5 TRBV9 many
TGTGCCACCAGCAGAGATCTAGCGGGAGCCTCCGGGGGAGCCAAAAACATTCAGTACTTC CATSRDLAGASGGAKNIQYF TRBD2 TRBJ2-4 TRBV15 -
TGTGCCACCAGCAGCCCGGATCGGACAGGGGACAATGAGCAGTTCTTC CATSSPDRTGDNEQFF TRBD1 TRBJ2-1 TRBV15 -
TGCGCCAGCGGTCGCACAGGGAATGGCTACACCTTC CASGRTGNGYTF - TRBJ1-2 TRBV23-1 -
TGTGCCAGCAGCTTAAGTCCTAGCGGGACCTATGAGCAGTTCTTC CASSLSPSGTYEQFF TRBD2 TRBJ2-1 TRBV7-3 -
TGTGCCAGCAGTTCGACAGGGGGCAACTATGGCTACACCTTC CASSSTGGNYGYTF TRBD1 TRBJ1-2 TRBV3-1/TRBV3-2 -
TGTGCCAGCAGCTTGGGAGGGAATGGAAACACCATATATTTT CASSLGGNGNTIYF - TRBJ1-3 TRBV5-4 -
TGTGCCACCAGTCAAACAGATACGCAGTATTTT CATSQTDTQYF - TRBJ2-3 TRBV24-1 -
TGTGCCAGCGCTCCCCCAGGGCATGGCTACACCTTC CASAPPGHGYTF - TRBJ1-2 TRBV27 -
TGTGCCAGCAGCGGAATCCCAAGCGCTAACTATGGCTACACCTTC CASSGIPSANYGYTF - TRBJ1-2 TRBV11-2 -
TGTGCCAGCTCGCCCTCCAGGGGAGGGTCTGGAAACACCATATATTTT CASSPSRGGSGNTIYF - TRBJ1-3 TRBV18 -
TGTGCCAGCAGTTTTTTTCTTGGACAGACCGGAATCCCCCCTTACGAGCAGTACTTC CASSFFLGQTGIPPYEQYF - TRBJ2-7 TRBV28 once
TGTGCCAGCTTTCACAGGGATCACGAGCAGTACTTC CASFHRDHEQYF - TRBJ2-7 TRBV6-5 -
TGTGCCAGCAGCCCACCTGGTCAGGGGACCCAGTACTTC CASSPPGQGTQYF - TRBJ2-5 TRBV7-2 -
TGTGCCAGCAGCCCCAATTGGAGCACCATATATTTT CASSPNWSTIYF - TRBJ1-3 TRBV9 -